The source of this T cell receptor (beta chain) is a study of T cell responses to AZD1222 COVID-19 vaccine. The ends were cut back, 6 bases at V and 0 bases at J, with 6 bases in the middle. CDR1 and CDR2 (germline): SNHLY, FYNNEI. The CDR3 runs to 14 residues. Clones were read by immunoSEQ multiplex PCR, and TCRdb kept only the in-frame ones, dropping some. The sample gives 110,000 to 150,000 clones, approximately 85% of which show up once; under 9.5% is in the top ten. Study observations and caveats: Receipt of two AZD1222 doses was followed by a rise in Spike-specific TCR breadth and depth.

On this clone itself: Its antigen is not identified.

This specimen consisted of peripheral blood, obtained on day 0 of AZD1222 vaccination. This TCR derives from an adult in good health. The chain recombines TRBV2 with TRBJ1-6; D not resolved. The CDR3: CASRQSSYNSPLHF. The CDR3, as DNA: TGTGCCAGCAGACAGAGCTCCTATAATTCACCCCTCCACTTT.